This T cell receptor beta chain was profiled in a study of cytomegalovirus exposure and HLA in healthy donors. Study outcomes and limitations: Later analysis identified several of the most significant clusters that appeared linked to common viral pathogens. A likely sequencing artifact accounted for one observed cluster of highly shared sequence variants. An analysis that was carried out later associated approximately 15,000 TCR beta sequences with HLA alleles at 0.05 false discovery rate.

The PCR used 60 Vbeta and 13 Jbeta primers. Produced via immunoSEQ multiplex PCR; TCRdb's table is partial and in-frame only. The sample shows over 100,000 clones, roughly 63% of them seen only once. A word on this clone: Its antigen remains unidentified.

The germline V gene has CDR1 SNHLY and CDR2 FYNNEI. V was clipped by 5 bases and J by 0 bases; unmatched bases: 2. This CDR3 spans 14 amino acids. V and J are TRBV2 and TRBJ1-2, with 8 bases matching TRBD1. Sequencing input: PBMCs. The TCR was taken from a woman in her seventies in good health and CMV-seropositive. DNA for the CDR3: TGTGCCAGCAGTAGGACAGGGCCTAACTATGGCTACACCTTC. This gives the protein CASSRTGPNYGYTF.